The T cell receptor (beta chain) under discussion was sequenced for a study of OX40 agonist ivuxolimab in advanced cancers. The CDR3 has 18 amino acids. The V end lost 1 base, the J end lost 0 bases, and 16 bases lay between the germline ends. Germline V gene sequence: CDR1 LGHNA, CDR2 YSLEER. Here immunoSEQ multiplex PCR was the method, and the copy in TCRdb shows in-frame clones only, minus some. The data contain roughly 60,000 clones, 90% to 95% of them singletons. Source: CD4+ or CD8+ T cells sorted from blood, taken in a trial of the OX40 agonist ivuxolimab. J is TRBJ2-1 and V is TRBV4-3, with a possible D match to TRBD2 (6 bases). This clonotype was sampled from an adult with an advanced solid tumor such as melanoma, head and neck, liver or kidney cancer. The CDR3 spells CASSQGAAGRSSYNEQFF. The CDR3 region has the DNA TGCGCCAGCAGCCAAGGGGCGGCGGGACGAAGCTCCTACAATGAGCAGTTCTTC.